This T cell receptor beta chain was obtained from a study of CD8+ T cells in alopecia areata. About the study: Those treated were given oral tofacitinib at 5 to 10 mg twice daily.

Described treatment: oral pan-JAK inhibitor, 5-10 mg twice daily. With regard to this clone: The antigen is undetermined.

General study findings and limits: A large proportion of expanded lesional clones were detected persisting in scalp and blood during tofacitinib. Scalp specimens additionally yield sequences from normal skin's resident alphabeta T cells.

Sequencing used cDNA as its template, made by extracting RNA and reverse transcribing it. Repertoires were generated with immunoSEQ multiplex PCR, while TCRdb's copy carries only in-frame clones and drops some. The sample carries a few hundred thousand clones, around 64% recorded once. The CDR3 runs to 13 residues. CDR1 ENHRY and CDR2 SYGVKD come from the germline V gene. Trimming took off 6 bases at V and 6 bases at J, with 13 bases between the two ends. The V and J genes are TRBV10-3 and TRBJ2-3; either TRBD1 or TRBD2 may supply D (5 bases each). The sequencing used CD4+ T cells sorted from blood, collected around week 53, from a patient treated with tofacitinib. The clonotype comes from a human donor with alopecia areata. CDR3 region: CAISTGAPDTQYF. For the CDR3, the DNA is TGTGCCATCAGCACCGGGGCTCCGGATACGCAGTATTTT.